This T cell receptor beta chain is from a study of T cell clonality in common variable immunodeficiency. Overall study results and limits: In common variable immunodeficiency, TCR beta chains reportedly carried fewer deletions and N-nucleotide insertions.

Germline V gives CDR1 SGHTA, CDR2 FQGTGA. The CDR3 loop spans 16 amino acids. After removal of 8 bases from V and 1 base from J, the junction contained 9 bases not matched to a gene. Sequenced by immunoSEQ multiplex PCR; TCRdb stores in-frame clones only, minus some. The profile covers tens of thousands of clones, none occurring a single time. For at least one year, all CVID subjects received replacement immunoglobulin. About this clone: Its antigen is unidentified. The read comes to an end 3 residues before the CDR3 does, leaving the germline J gene to fill in the end.

This receptor was taken from a human donor with common variable immunodeficiency. The rearrangement joins TRBV7-3 to TRBJ2-3, with 10 nucleotides matching TRBD2. The sequenced sample consisted of peripheral blood mononuclear cells. The CDR3 here is CASLAQLAGGTDTQYF. The CDR3 bases that were read are TGTGCCAGCCTCGCCCAGCTAGCGGGAGGCACAGATACG.